This TCR beta chain stems from a study of control samples from healthy donors and cancer patients. Generated by immunoSEQ multiplex PCR, the TCRdb table keeps only in-frame clones and is missing some. The sample carries 150,000 to 200,000 clones, roughly 89% recorded once. Trimming removed 2 bases at V and 5 bases at J, with 0 bases between. The CDR3 runs 10 residues. Germline V CDR1 and CDR2: SNHLY, FYNNEI. The source of this sequence is a woman between 50 and 59 years old in good health. V gene TRBV2 combines with J gene TRBJ1-1; D is uncertain. The sequenced sample was blood. CDR3 nucleotide sequence: TGTGCCAGCAGTGAAACTGAAGCTTTCTTT. Translated, it gives CASSETEAFF.